The rows below give T cell receptor beta chains drawn from one sample of a study of radiotherapy plus CTLA-4 blockade in lung cancer. The protocol was immunoSEQ multiplex PCR, while the TCRdb copy is restricted to in-frame clones and leaves out a portion. Of 90,000 to 150,000 clones listed, 75% to 80% are singletons. The sequences come from peripheral blood, collected from a patient treated with radiotherapy plus ipilimumab. The receptors were sampled from a human donor with non-small cell lung cancer who had a partial response to radiotherapy plus ipilimumab. CDR3s include the opening cysteine and the closing phenylalanine or tryptophan. The order of the fields is CDR3 length, clone size, D gene, J gene, V gene, CDR3 DNA, CDR3 protein. The D gene is left open where the match is weak. Clone size is stated in some rows and not others, as once, few, many or a class when expanded.

14 . . TRBJ1-2 TRBV18 TGTGCCAGCTCATCCCTTATGGCCACCTATGGCTACACCTTC CASSSLMATYGYTF
15 . TRBD1 TRBJ1-2 TRBV5-1 TGCGCCAGCAGCTTGGAACAGGGGTCCTTCTATGGCTACACCTTC CASSLEQGSFYGYTF
16 few . TRBJ2-2 TRBV28 TGTGCCAGCAGTCCCCGGAGGAGGAGGGCCTCCGGGGAGCTGTTTTTT CASSPRRRRASGELFF
17 . . TRBJ1-3 TRBV28 TGTGCCAGCAGTTTCACTCAGGGGAGAAGCTCTGGAAACACCATATATTTT CASSFTQGRSSGNTIYF
16 . . TRBJ1-6 TRBV2 TGTGCCAGCACGGCGGAAAGTTCTAGGCTTAATTCACCCCTCCACTTT CASTAESSRLNSPLHF
17 . TRBD2 TRBJ2-3 TRBV5-1 TGCGCCAGCAGCGCCGGGACTAGCGGGATTTACACAGATACGCAGTATTTT CASSAGTSGIYTDTQYF
15 . . TRBJ2-1 TRBV7-2 TGTGCCAGCAGCTTCGACTCAAGCTCCTACAATGAGCAGTTCTTC CASSFDSSSYNEQFF
15 . TRBD2 TRBJ2-1 TRBV30 TGTGCCTGGAGTACCGGGACTAGCGGGTCGGGGGAGCAGTTCTTC CAWSTGTSGSGEQFF
13 few TRBD1 TRBJ1-2 TRBV6-1 TGTGCCAGCAGTGAGGGCAGGGGGAGCGGCTACACCTTC CASSEGRGSGYTF
16 . TRBD1 TRBJ2-4 TRBV7-2 TGTGCCAGCGGCTTACGACAGGGCCGGGCCAAAAACATTCAGTACTTC CASGLRQGRAKNIQYF
16 . TRBD2 TRBJ2-1 TRBV28 TGTGCCAGCAGTCCCCTACTAGCGGGAGGCTACAATGAGCAGTTCTTC CASSPLLAGGYNEQFF
12 . . TRBJ1-5 TRBV6-1 TGTGCCAGCAGTGATCTGGCTCAGCCCCAGCATTTT CASSDLAQPQHF
16 . TRBD2 TRBJ2-2 TRBV6-5 TGTGCCAGCAGTTATACAGGGACTAGCGTGGCCGGGGAGCTGTTTTTT CASSYTGTSVAGELFF
13 . TRBD1 TRBJ1-2 TRBV10-3 TGTGCCATCAGTGGGGACAGGGCCTATGGCTACACCTTC CAISGDRAYGYTF
13 once . TRBJ2-3 TRBV27 TGTGCCAGCAGTTTACTCGCAGCAGATACGCAGTATTTT CASSLLAADTQYF
18 once . TRBJ2-1 TRBV5-8 TGTGCCAGCAGCTTGACCGGGACACTTGAAAGCTCCTACAATGAGCAGTTCTTC CASSLTGTLESSYNEQFF
16 . TRBD1 TRBJ2-3 TRBV7-3 TGTGCCAGCAGCGCCCGACAGGGGGAGGGCACAGATACGCAGTATTTT CASSARQGEGTDTQYF
17 few TRBD2 TRBJ2-5 TRBV9 TGTGCCAGCAGCAGGGGACTAGCGGCCACCGGGGAAGAGACCCAGTACTTC CASSRGLAATGEETQYF
14 . . TRBJ2-7 TRBV6-5 TGTGCCAGCAGAGGACTGGAGAGCTCCTACGAGCAGTACTTC CASRGLESSYEQYF
18 . . TRBJ1-5 TRBV7-8 TGTGCCAGCAGCAAAAGCCTGGGCTCGGACGTCGGGGGGAGTTCCCAGCATTTT CASSKSLGSDVGGSSQHF
15 . TRBD1 TRBJ1-1 TRBV6-5 TGTGCCAGCAGCATGGACAGGGACGAATGGACTGAAGCTTTCTTT CASSMDRDEWTEAFF
14 . . TRBJ1-4 TRBV5-1 TGCGCCAGCAGCTTTCAGGGCTTGGGTGAAAAACTGTTTTTT CASSFQGLGEKLFF
14 . TRBD1 TRBJ1-1 TRBV19 TGTGCCAGTAGTACAACAGGGGGGTGGACTGAAGCTTTCTTT CASSTTGGWTEAFF
14 . . TRBJ2-6 TRBV5-1 TGCGCCAGCAGGCTTTTAGCTGGGGCCAACGTCCTGACTTTC CASRLLAGANVLTF
16 . TRBD1 TRBJ1-1 TRBV6-6 TGTGCCAGCAGTTCCCTAAGACAGGGCCCTAATTTTGAAGCTTTCTTT CASSSLRQGPNFEAFF
15 . TRBD1 TRBJ1-5 TRBV30 TGTGCCTGGAGTACCAGACAGGGAGTCAATCAGCCCCAGCATTTT CAWSTRQGVNQPQHF
16 once TRBD1 TRBJ2-2 TRBV7-8 TGTGCCAGCAGCTTAGCGGACAGGGAAGCGTCCGGGGAGCTGTTTTTT CASSLADREASGELFF
13 . . TRBJ2-1 TRBV11-3 TGTGCCAGCAGCTTAGACAGACTAAACGAGCAGTTCTTC CASSLDRLNEQFF
14 . . TRBJ2-3 TRBV11-2 TGTGCCAGCAGTCTTGGACTCGGCACAGATACGCAGTATTTT CASSLGLGTDTQYF
19 . TRBD1 TRBJ2-1 TRBV11-2 TGTGCCAGCAGCTTAGACCTATGGACCGGGACAGGCCTTCGGCGAGAGCAGTTCTTC CASSLDLWTGTGLRREQFF
14 once . TRBJ1-2 TRBV15 TGTGCCACCAGCAGAGATTCAGCTAACTATGGCTACACCTTC CATSRDSANYGYTF
17 . TRBD2 TRBJ2-3 TRBV5-1 TGCGCCAGCAGCAGGACTAGCGGGAGGGAAGGCCCAGATACGCAGTATTTT CASSRTSGREGPDTQYF
12 few TRBD1 TRBJ1-2 TRBV10-2 TGCGCCAGCATGGGACAGGCAGCTGGCTACACCTTC CASMGQAAGYTF
16 . TRBD1 TRBJ2-7 TRBV5-1 TGCGCCAGCAGCCGAGAAACAGGGGGAACCCTCGGAGAGCAGTACTTC CASSRETGGTLGEQYF
15 . . TRBJ1-1 TRBV14 TGTGCCAGCAGCCATGCCGGACGGAGGGGAACTGAAGCTTTCTTT CASSHAGRRGTEAFF
14 . . TRBJ1-5 TRBV6-1 TGTGCCAGCAGTGACCGACAGGAATATCAGCCCCAGCATTTT CASSDRQEYQPQHF
16 . TRBD2 TRBJ2-3 TRBV27 TGTGCCAGCAGTATGTATACTAGCGGGAGTCGAGATACGCAGTATTTT CASSMYTSGSRDTQYF
14 . TRBD2 TRBJ2-7 TRBV15 TGTGCCACCAGCAGAGTCGGTAGCGGGTACGAGCAGTACTTC CATSRVGSGYEQYF
14 few . TRBJ1-4 TRBV7-9 TGTGCCAGCAGCTTACAGGGGCGCGTGGAAAAACTGTTTTTT CASSLQGRVEKLFF
13 . . TRBJ1-4 TRBV28 TGTGCCAGCAGTCGGGCAACTAATGAAAAACTGTTTTTT CASSRATNEKLFF
14 . TRBD2 TRBJ2-1 TRBV11-2 TGTGCCAGCAGCGCCCTAGCGGTGTACAATGAGCAGTTCTTC CASSALAVYNEQFF
19 . TRBD2 TRBJ2-1 TRBV19 TGTGCCAGTAGTATAGATGGACTAGCGGGAGTTCTCTCCTACAATGAGCAGTTCTTC CASSIDGLAGVLSYNEQFF
14 . . TRBJ1-1 TRBV18 TGTGCCAGCTCACCCCTGGGGGGGGACACTGAAGCTTTCTTT CASSPLGGDTEAFF
14 . . TRBJ1-5 TRBV15 TGTGCCACCAGCAGCCAGGGAGCGGGTCAGCCCCAGCATTTT CATSSQGAGQPQHF
16 . TRBD1 TRBJ2-3 TRBV7-2 TGTGCCAGCAGCCCGGCAGGGGGCGGCGGCACAGATACGCAGTATTTT CASSPAGGGGTDTQYF
15 . . TRBJ1-4 TRBV30 TGTGCCTGGAGTGGGCAGGCAGGGTCTAATGAAAAACTGTTTTTT CAWSGQAGSNEKLFF
15 few . TRBJ1-4 TRBV2 TGTGCCAGCTCCGCGGGGGGGACACCTAATGAAAAGCTGTTTTTT CASSAGGTPNEKLFF
15 . TRBD1 TRBJ2-1 TRBV19 TGTGCCAGCCTACGGACAGGGAGATCCTACAATGAGCAGTTCTTC CASLRTGRSYNEQFF
16 . . TRBJ1-5 TRBV28 TGTGCCAGCAGTTTGCCCCTAAACAGGTACCAACAGCCCCAGCATTTT CASSLPLNRYQQPQHF